The 14 T cell receptor beta chains below come from one sample, sequenced in a study of early T cells in non-severe SARS-CoV-2 infection. TCRdb reprocessed the 5' RACE reads with MiXCR, giving one entry per CDR3 protein. The data contain approximately 77,000 distinct CDR3 sequences, approximately 12% of them singletons. Sequences were obtained from whole blood. Source of these receptors: an adult who was a healthcare worker with PCR-confirmed SARS-CoV-2 infection or an uninfected control (not recorded which).

The V gene is TRBV20-1, the J gene TRBJ2-1, with TRBD2 identical over 14 bases. The CDR3 consists of 16 residues. In germline, CDR1 is DFQATT, CDR2 SNEGSKA (reference sequence). V lost 6 bases, J lost 4 bases, and 8 bases stayed unmatched. The CDR3 here is CSARGTSGRGYNEQFF. The CDR3 DNA reads as TGCAGTGCCCGAGGGACTAGCGGGAGAGGGTACAATGAGCAGTTCTTC.

The chain recombines TRBV7-9 with TRBJ2-5; a weak D match, TRBD1 (6 bases). From germline, CDR1 is SEHNR and CDR2 FQNEAQ (reference sequence). V lost 5 bases and J 2 bases, leaving 18 bases between the germline ends. The CDR3 consists of 16 residues. The CDR3 sequence: CASSMGHLRGQETQYF. The CDR3 DNA follows: TGTGCCAGCAGCATGGGACATCTGAGGGGGCAAGAGACCCAGTACTTC.

The rearrangement links TRBV28 to TRBJ1-1; D is uncertain. CDR3 length: 14 amino acids. Germline V gene lookup returns CDR1 MDHEN and CDR2 SYDVKM. Trimming left V 3 bases short and J 0 bases short, with 8 bases between. The CDR3 loop reads CASSLPTMNTEAFF. The CDR3, as DNA: TGTGCCAGCAGTTTGCCAACCATGAACACTGAAGCTTTCTTT.

The rearrangement links TRBV20-1 to TRBJ2-3; D is possibly TRBD1 (6 bases). Deletions cut 6 bases from V and 0 bases from J, with 10 bases between. Germline-derived CDR1 and CDR2 are DFQATT and SNEGSKA (reference sequence). This CDR3 has 13 amino acids. The chain's CDR3 is CSAPGHSTDTQYF. The CDR3 region has the DNA TGCAGTGCCCCGGGACACAGCACAGATACGCAGTATTTT.

This clonotype was counted ten times or more. This sequence joins TRBV6-2 or TRBV6-3 and TRBJ2-5; possibly TRBD1 for D (5 bases). With 0 bases removed from V and 4 bases from J, the gap between germline ends came to 12 bases. Per germline, CDR1 MNHEY and CDR2 SVGEGT. CDR3 length equals 15 residues. The CDR3 DNA is TGTGCCAGCAGTTACTCGACGCAGGGTCTAGAGACCCAGTACTTC. This codes for CASSYSTQGLETQYF.

This clonotype has more than one count but fewer than ten. The gene calls are TRBV4-1 and TRBJ1-4; 8 bases are shared with TRBD1. The CDR3 runs 16 residues. The V and J ends lost 3 bases and 3 bases, in that order; junction bases with no gene match: 6. Per germline, CDR1 MGHRA and CDR2 YSYEKL. CDR3 DNA: TGCGCCAGCAGCCAGGACAGGGAGCAAGCTAATGAAAAACTGTTTTTT. Translating gives CASSQDREQANEKLFF.

There are a few counts of this clonotype. The chain has TRBV18 and TRBJ1-1; D gene ambiguous. CDR1 is KGHSH and CDR2 is LQKENI in the germline V gene. Trimming stripped 0 bases from V and 6 bases from J, with 14 bases between. The CDR3 is made up of 15 amino acids. The CDR3 spells CASSPPRGGVAEAFF. The CDR3 coding sequence is TGTGCCAGCTCACCACCGCGGGGTGGAGTTGCTGAAGCTTTCTTT.

CDR3 region: CASRPSRLARDTQYF. The CDR3 DNA sequence: TGTGCCAGCAGACCGAGTAGACTAGCTAGAGATACGCAGTATTTT. The V call is TRBV11-2, the J call TRBJ2-3; 7 nucleotides line up with TRBD2. The CDR3 extends over 15 amino acids. Looked up from germline, CDR1 is SGHAT and CDR2 is FQNNGV. Germline trimming cut 6 bases from V and 5 bases from J; bases unmatched to any gene: 11.

This clonotype was seen a few times. This chain uses TRBV4-1 with TRBJ2-5; TRBD2 agrees at 12 bases. This CDR3 has 16 residues. The germline V gene has CDR1 MGHRA and CDR2 YSYEKL. Trimming cost V 3 bases and J 4 bases; bases outside gene matches: 6. The CDR3 DNA follows: TGCGCCAGCAGCCACGGGACTAGCGGGCGGGGAGAGACCCAGTACTTC. This translates into CASSHGTSGRGETQYF.

The rearrangement links TRBV5-6 to TRBJ2-5; D uncertain. Trimming removed 5 bases at V and 5 bases at J, with 16 bases between. Germline V gives CDR1 SGHDT, CDR2 YYEEEE. CDR3 length: 14 residues. The CDR3 here is CASRPTASRETQYF. DNA for the CDR3: TGTGCCAGCAGACCAACAGCGTCGCGTGAGACCCAGTACTTC.

The rearrangement joins TRBV3-1 to TRBJ2-5; no clear D gene. The V gene's germline CDR1 is LGHDT and CDR2 YNNKEL (reference sequence). V was trimmed by 0 bases and J by 4 bases, leaving 15 bases between them. This CDR3 comprises 16 residues. The CDR3 loop reads CASSQDPRLEAETQYF. DNA for the CDR3: TGTGCCAGCAGCCAAGATCCCCGATTAGAGGCAGAGACCCAGTACTTC.

The CDR3 DNA follows: TGTGCCACAAACCGGGGACAGGAGGAAAAACTGTTTTTT. This encodes CATNRGQEEKLFF. The genes are TRBV2 and TRBJ1-4; TRBD1 matches at 8 bases. V lost 10 bases, J lost 8 bases, and 9 bases stayed unmatched. Germline V CDR1 and CDR2: SNHLY, FYNNEI. The CDR3 has 13 residues.

The rearrangement uses TRBV18 and TRBJ2-7; 8 bases are a match to TRBD2. V was clipped by 3 bases and J by 3 bases; unmatched bases: 10. The germline CDR1 and CDR2 sequences are KGHSH and LQKENI. The CDR3 runs 16 residues. The CDR3 DNA reads TGTGCCAGCTCACCTCTCTCCGGGAGGGCCATCTACGAGCAGTACTTC. This sequence encodes CASSPLSGRAIYEQYF.

This clonotype was seen ten or more times. V gene TRBV12-3 or TRBV12-4 combines with J gene TRBJ2-6; TRBD1 is a possible D gene (6 bases). Between the trimmed V and J ends, which lost 5 bases and 1 base, there was a span of 15 bases. This CDR3 is built from 17 residues. The CDR3 region is CASSRTGSPSGANVLTF. CDR3 DNA sequence: TGTGCCAGCAGTCGAACAGGGTCCCCATCTGGGGCCAACGTCCTGACTTTC.